The T cell receptor (beta chain) described here comes from a study of blood T cells in healthy people across ages. Germline V lookup: CDR1 LNHDA, CDR2 SQIVND (reference sequence). V lost 4 bases, J lost 1 base, and 5 bases stayed unmatched. This CDR3 region has 15 residues. This clonotype was recorded a few times. PCR was performed a second time for about 7 to 11 cycles using a sample-barcoded 5' primer and a J-beta primer mix. TCRdb processed the 5' RACE reads anew with MiXCR; each CDR3 protein has one entry. Of approximately 780,000 distinct CDR3 sequences listed, around 25% are singletons. These data also featured in a second study, about T cells of mothers and their children.

This sequence was found in a boy between 10 and 17 years old in good health. Sample: blood. V usage is TRBV19 and J usage is TRBJ1-2, with 8 positions matching TRBD1. CDR3 region: CASSSGQGDNYGYTF. In DNA form, the CDR3 reads TGTGCCAGTAGTAGCGGACAGGGAGATAACTATGGCTACACCTTC.